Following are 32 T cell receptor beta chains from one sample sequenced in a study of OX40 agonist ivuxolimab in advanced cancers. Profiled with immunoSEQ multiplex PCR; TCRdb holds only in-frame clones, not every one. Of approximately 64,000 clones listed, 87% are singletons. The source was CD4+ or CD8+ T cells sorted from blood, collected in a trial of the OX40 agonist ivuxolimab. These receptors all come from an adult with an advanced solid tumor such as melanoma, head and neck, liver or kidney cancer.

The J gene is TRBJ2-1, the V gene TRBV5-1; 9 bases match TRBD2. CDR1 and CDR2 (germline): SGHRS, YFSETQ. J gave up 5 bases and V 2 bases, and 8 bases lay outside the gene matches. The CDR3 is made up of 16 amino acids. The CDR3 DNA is TGCGCCAGCAGCTTCACATCTAGCGGGACCAACAATGAGCAGTTCTTC. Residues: CASSFTSSGTNNEQFF.

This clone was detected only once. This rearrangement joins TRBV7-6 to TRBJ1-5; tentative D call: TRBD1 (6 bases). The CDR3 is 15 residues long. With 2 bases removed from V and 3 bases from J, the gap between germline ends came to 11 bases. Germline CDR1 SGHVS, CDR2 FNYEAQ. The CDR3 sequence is CASSLLEGDNQPQHF. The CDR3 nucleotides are TGTGCCAGCAGCTTACTCGAGGGGGACAATCAGCCCCAGCATTTT.

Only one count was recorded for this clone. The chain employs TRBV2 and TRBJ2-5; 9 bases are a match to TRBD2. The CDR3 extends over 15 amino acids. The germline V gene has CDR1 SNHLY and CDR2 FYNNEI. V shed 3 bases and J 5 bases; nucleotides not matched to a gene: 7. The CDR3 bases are TGTGCCAGCAGTGAGATTCTTAGCGGGAGTGAGACCCAGTACTTC. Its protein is CASSEILSGSETQYF.

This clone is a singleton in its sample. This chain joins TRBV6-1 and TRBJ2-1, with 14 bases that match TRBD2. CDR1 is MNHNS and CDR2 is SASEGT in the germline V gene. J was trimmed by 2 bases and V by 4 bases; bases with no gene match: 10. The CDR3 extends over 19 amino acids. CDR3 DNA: TGTGCCAGCAGTGGAACCGGGACTAGCGGGAGTCGGACCTACAATGAGCAGTTCTTC. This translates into CASSGTGTSGSRTYNEQFF.

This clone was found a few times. CDR3 loop: CASSQGTENQPQHF. The DNA of the CDR3 is TGCGCCAGCAGTCAAGGTACGGAAAATCAGCCCCAGCATTTT. The chain couples TRBV23-1 to TRBJ1-5; D not certain. TRBV23-1 is designated an ORF whose function remains uncertain. This CDR3 is built from 14 residues. V was pared by 2 bases and J by 4 bases, with 9 bases between.

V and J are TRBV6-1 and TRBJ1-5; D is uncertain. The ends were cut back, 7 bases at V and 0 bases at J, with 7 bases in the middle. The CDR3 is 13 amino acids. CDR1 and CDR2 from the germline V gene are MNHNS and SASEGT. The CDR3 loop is CASMAASNQPQHF. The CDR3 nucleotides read TGTGCCAGCATGGCAGCTAGCAATCAGCCCCAGCATTTT.

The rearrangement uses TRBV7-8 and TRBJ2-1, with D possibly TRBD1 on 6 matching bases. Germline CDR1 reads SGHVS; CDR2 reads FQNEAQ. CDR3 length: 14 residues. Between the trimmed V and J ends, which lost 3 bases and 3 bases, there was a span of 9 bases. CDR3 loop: CASSFAQGYNEQFF. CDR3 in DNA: TGTGCCAGCAGCTTCGCACAGGGCTACAATGAGCAGTTCTTC.

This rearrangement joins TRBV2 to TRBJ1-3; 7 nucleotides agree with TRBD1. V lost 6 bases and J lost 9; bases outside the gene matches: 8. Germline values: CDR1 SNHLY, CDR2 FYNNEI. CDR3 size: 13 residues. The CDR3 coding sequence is TGTGCCAGCAGAGGACAGGCTCTAGGCACCATATATTTT. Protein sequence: CASRGQALGTIYF. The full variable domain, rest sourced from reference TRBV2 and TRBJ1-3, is EPEVTQTPSHQVTQMGQEVILRCVPISNHLYFYWYRQILGQKVEFLVSFYNNEISEKSEIFDDQFSVERPDGSNFTLKIRSTKLEDSAMYFCASRGQALGTIYFGEGSWLTVV.

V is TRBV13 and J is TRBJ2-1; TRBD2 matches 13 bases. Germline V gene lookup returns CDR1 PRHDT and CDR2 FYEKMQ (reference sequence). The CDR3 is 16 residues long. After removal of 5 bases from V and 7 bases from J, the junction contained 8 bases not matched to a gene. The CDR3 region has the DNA TGTGCCAGCAGCCATAGGACTAGCGGGAGTCGTAATGAGCAGTTCTTC. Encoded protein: CASSHRTSGSRNEQFF.

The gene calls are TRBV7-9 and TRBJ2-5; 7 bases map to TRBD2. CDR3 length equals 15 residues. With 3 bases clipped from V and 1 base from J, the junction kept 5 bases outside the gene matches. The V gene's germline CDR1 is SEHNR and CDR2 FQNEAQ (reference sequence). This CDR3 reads CASSFPERGQETQYF. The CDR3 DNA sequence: TGTGCCAGCAGCTTCCCAGAGCGGGGCCAAGAGACCCAGTACTTC.

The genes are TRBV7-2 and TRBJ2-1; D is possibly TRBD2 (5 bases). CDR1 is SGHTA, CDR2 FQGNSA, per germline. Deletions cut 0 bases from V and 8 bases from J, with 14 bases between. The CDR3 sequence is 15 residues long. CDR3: CASSLAGSRGDEQFF. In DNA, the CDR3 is TGTGCCAGCAGCTTAGCGGGAAGTCGGGGAGATGAGCAGTTCTTC.

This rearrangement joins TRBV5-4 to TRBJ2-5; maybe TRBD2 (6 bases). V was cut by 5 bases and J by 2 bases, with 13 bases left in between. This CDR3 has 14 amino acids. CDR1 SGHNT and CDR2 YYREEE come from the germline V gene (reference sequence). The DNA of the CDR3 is TGTGCCAGCAGTCTGCCTAGCGCGCAAGAGACCCAGTACTTC. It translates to CASSLPSAQETQYF.

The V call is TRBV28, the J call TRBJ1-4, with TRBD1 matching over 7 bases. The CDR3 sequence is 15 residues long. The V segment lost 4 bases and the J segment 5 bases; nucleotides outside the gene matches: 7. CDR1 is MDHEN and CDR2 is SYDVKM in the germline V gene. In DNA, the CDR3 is TGTGCCAGCAGTTCCGCCGGGACAGAGAATGAAAAACTGTTTTTT. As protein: CASSSAGTENEKLFF.

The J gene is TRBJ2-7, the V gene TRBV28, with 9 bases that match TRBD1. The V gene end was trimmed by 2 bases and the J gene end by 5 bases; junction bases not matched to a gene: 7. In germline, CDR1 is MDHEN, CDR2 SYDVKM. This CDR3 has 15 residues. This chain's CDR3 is CASSLIGTGSDEQYF. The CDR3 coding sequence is TGTGCCAGCAGTTTAATCGGGACAGGGTCCGACGAGCAGTACTTC. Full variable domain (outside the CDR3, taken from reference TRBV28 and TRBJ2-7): DVKVTQSSRYLVKRTGEKVFLECVQDMDHENMFWYRQDPGLGLRLIYFSYDVKMKEKGDIPEGYSVSREKKERFSLILESASTNQTSMYLCASSLIGTGSDEQYFGPGTRLTVT.

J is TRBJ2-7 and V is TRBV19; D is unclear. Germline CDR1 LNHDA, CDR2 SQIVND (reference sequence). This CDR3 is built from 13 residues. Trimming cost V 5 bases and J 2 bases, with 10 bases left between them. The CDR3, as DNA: TGTGCCAGTAGTCTCCGGGCTCCCTACGAGCAGTACTTC. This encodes CASSLRAPYEQYF.

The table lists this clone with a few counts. The CDR3 is CSVELLAGYEQYF. CDR3 nucleotide sequence: TGCAGCGTTGAATTGCTAGCGGGATACGAGCAGTACTTC. The chain couples TRBV29-1 to TRBJ2-7; 9 positions match TRBD2. Unmatched junction bases numbered 3, after V lost 2 bases and J lost 4 bases. This CDR3 contains 13 residues. In germline, CDR1 is SQVTM, CDR2 ANQGSEA.

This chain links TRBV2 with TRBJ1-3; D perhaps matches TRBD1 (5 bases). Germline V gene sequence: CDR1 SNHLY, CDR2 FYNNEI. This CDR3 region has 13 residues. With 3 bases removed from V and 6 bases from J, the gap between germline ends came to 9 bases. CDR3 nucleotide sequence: TGTGCCAGCAGTGACAGGGTCGAAAACACCATATATTTT. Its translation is CASSDRVENTIYF.

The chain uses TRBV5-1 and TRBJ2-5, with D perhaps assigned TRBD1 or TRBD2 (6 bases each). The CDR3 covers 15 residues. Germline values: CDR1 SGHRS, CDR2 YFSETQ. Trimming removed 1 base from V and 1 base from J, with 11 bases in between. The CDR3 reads CASSLTGASQETQYF. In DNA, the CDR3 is TGCGCCAGCAGCTTGACGGGGGCGAGCCAAGAGACCCAGTACTTC.

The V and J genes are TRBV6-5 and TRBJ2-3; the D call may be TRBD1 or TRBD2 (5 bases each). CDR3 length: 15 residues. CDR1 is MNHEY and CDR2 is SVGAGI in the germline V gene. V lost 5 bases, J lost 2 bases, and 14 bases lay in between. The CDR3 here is CASSLGGPNTDTQYF. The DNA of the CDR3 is TGTGCCAGCAGTCTTGGGGGACCAAACACAGATACGCAGTATTTT.

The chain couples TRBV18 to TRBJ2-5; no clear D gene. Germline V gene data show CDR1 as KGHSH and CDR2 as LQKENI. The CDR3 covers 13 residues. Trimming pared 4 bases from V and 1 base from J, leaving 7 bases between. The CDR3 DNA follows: TGTGCCAGCTCACGGGTGGGCCAAGAGACCCAGTACTTC. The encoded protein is CASSRVGQETQYF.

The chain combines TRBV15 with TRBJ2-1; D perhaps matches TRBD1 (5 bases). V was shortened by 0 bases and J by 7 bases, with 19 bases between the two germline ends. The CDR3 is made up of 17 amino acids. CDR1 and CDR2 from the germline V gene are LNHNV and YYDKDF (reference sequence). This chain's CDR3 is CATSRDPRAKAGNEQFF. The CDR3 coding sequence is TGTGCCACCAGCAGAGATCCCCGGGCAAAAGCAGGGAATGAGCAGTTCTTC. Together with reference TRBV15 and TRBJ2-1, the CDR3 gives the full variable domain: DAMVIQNPRYQVTQFGKPVTLSCSQTLNHNVMYWYQQKSSQAPKLLFHYYDKDFNNEADTPDNFQSRRPNTSFCFLDIRSPGLGDTAMYLCATSRDPRAKAGNEQFFGPGTRLTVL.

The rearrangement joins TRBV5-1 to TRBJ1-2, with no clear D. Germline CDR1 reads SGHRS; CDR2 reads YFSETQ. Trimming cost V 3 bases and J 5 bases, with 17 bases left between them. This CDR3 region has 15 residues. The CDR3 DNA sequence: TGCGCCAGCAGCTACACCCCCTTGGTTGGTTATGGCTACACCTTC. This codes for CASSYTPLVGYGYTF. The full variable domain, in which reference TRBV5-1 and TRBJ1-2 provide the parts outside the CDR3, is KAGVTQTPRYLIKTRGQQVTLSCSPISGHRSVSWYQQTPGQGLQFLFEYFSETQRNKGNFPGRFSGRQFSNSRSEMNVSTLELGDSALYLCASSYTPLVGYGYTFGSGTRLTVV.

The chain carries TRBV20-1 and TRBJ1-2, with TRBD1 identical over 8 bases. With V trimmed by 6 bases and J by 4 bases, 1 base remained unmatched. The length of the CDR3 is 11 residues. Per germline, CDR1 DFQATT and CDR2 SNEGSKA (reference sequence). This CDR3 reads CSATGGYGYTF. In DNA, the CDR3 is TGCAGTGCCACAGGGGGCTATGGCTACACCTTC.

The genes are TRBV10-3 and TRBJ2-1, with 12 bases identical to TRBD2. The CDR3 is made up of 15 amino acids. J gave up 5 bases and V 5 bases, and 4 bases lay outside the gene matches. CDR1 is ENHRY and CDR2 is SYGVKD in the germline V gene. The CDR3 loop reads CAISSSSGRDNEQFF. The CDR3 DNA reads TGTGCCATCAGTTCTTCTAGCGGGAGGGACAATGAGCAGTTCTTC.

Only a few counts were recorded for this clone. CDR3 in DNA: TGTGCCAGCAGTTATCAGGGGACAGATACGCAGTATTTT. Translation gives CASSYQGTDTQYF. The V gene is TRBV6-6, the J gene TRBJ2-3; TRBD1 is a possible D gene (6 bases). The CDR3 sequence is 13 residues long. Looked up from germline, CDR1 is MNHNY and CDR2 is SVGAGI (reference sequence). The ends were cut back, 3 bases at V and 3 bases at J, with 7 bases in the middle.

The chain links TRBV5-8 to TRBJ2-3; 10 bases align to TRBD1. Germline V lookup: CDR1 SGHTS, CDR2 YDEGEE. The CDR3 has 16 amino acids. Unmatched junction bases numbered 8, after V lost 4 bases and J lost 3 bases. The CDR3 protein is CASSLDRGRWTDTQYF. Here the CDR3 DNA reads TGTGCCAGCAGCCTTGACAGGGGGCGTTGGACAGATACGCAGTATTTT.

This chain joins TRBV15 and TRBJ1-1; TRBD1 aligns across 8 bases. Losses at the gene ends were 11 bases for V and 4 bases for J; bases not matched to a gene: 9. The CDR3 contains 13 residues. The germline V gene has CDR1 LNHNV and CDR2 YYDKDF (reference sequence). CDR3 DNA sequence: TGTGCCTCAGCCAGGGGGCGCGGCACTGAAGCTTTCTTT. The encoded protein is CASARGRGTEAFF.

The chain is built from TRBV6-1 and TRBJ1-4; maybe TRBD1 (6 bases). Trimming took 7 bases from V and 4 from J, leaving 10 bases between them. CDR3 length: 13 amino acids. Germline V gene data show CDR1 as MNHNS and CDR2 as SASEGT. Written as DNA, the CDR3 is TGTGCCAGCACAGGGGCCGATAATGAAAAACTGTTTTTT. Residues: CASTGADNEKLFF.

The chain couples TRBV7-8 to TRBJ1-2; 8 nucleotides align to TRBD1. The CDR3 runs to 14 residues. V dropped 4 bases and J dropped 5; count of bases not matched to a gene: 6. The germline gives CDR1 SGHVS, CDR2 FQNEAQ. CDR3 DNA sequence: TGTGCCAGCAGCTCGCAGGGACAGGTTTATGGCTACACCTTC. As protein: CASSSQGQVYGYTF.

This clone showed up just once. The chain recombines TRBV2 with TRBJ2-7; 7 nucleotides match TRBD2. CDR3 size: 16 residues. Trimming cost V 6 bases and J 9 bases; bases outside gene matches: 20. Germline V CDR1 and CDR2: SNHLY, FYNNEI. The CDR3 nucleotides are TGTGCCAGCAGCCGGGACGGCCGCCTGGGGGGGTTTGGGCAGTACTTC. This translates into CASSRDGRLGGFGQYF.

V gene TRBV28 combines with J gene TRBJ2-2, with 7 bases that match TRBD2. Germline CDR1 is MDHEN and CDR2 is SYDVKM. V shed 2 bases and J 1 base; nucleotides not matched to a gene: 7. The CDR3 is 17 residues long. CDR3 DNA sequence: TGTGCCAGCAGTTTAAGGAGGGCTAGCGGGAACACCGGGGAGCTGTTTTTT. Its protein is CASSLRRASGNTGELFF.

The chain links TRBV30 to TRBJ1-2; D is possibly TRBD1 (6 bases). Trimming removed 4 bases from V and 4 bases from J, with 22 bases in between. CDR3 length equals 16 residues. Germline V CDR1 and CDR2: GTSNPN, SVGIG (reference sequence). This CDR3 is CAWTTGRGGRGYGYTF. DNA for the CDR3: TGTGCCTGGACCACCGGACGGGGGGGGCGAGGCTATGGCTACACCTTC.